The present T cell receptor (beta chain) was sequenced within a study of T cells after yellow fever vaccination. Across the study: Each low-cell-number fraction was prepared by means of SMART-Seq v4 Ultra Low Input.

5'RACE template switching produced TCR cDNA carrying a universal primer site and UMIs. In TCRdb, the 5' RACE reads were re-called with MiXCR into one record per CDR3 protein. The sample has some 320,000 distinct CDR3 sequences, more than 8.5% seen once. A word on this clonotype: The antigen is unknown.

The study's findings and limits: Reappearance after the booster was seen for most primary-vaccination clones, at 95% to 97% CD4 and around 88% CD8.

Germline CDR1 reads DFQATT; CDR2 reads SNEGSKA (reference sequence). V was clipped by 6 bases and J by 4 bases, with 22 bases between them. There are 16 residues in the CDR3. The chain carries TRBV20-1 and TRBJ2-1; possible D gene TRBD2, 7 bases. This material consisted of PBMCs, taken on the day of the first yellow fever vaccination. This receptor was obtained from a man aged 18 to 35 who received the YFV17D yellow fever vaccine. In DNA, the CDR3 is TGCAGTGCCCTGGGGGGGGGGGCCGATGTTTACAATGAGCAGTTCTTC. This encodes CSALGGGADVYNEQFF.